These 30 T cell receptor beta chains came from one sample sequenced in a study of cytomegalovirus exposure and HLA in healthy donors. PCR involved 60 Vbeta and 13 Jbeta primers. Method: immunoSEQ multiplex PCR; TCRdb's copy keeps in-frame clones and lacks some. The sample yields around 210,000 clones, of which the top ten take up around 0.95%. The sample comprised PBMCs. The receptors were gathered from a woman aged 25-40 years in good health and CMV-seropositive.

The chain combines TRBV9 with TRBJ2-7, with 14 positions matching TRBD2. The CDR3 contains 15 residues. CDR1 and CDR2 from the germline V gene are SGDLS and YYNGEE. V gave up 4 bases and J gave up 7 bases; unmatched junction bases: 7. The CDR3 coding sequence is TGTGCCAGCAGCACCGGACTAGCGGGAGGTCAAGAGCAGTACTTC. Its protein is CASSTGLAGGQEQYF.

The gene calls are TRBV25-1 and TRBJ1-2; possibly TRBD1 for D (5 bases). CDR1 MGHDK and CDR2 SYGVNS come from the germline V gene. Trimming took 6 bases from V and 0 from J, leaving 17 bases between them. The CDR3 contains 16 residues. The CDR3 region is CASSRRGGRANYGYTF. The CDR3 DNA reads TGTGCCAGCAGCCGGAGGGGAGGACGAGCTAACTATGGCTACACCTTC.

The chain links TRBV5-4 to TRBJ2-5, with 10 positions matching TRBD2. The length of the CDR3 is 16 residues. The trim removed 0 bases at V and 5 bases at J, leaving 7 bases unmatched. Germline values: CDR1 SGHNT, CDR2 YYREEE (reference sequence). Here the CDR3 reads CASSLELAGARETQYF. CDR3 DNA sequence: TGTGCCAGCAGCTTGGAGCTAGCGGGGGCTAGGGAGACCCAGTACTTC.

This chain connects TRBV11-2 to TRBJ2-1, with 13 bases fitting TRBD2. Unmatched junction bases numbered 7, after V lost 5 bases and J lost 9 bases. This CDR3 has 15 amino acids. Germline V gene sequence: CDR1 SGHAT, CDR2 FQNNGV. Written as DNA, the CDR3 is TGTGCCAGCAGCACACGGACTAGCGGGGGAGGTGAGCAGTTCTTC. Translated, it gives CASSTRTSGGGEQFF. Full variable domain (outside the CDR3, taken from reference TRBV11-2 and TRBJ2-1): EAGVAQSPRYKIIEKRQSVAFWCNPISGHATLYWYQQILGQGPKLLIQFQNNGVVDDSQLPKDRFSAERLKGVDSTLKIQPAKLEDSAVYLCASSTRTSGGGEQFFGPGTRLTVL.

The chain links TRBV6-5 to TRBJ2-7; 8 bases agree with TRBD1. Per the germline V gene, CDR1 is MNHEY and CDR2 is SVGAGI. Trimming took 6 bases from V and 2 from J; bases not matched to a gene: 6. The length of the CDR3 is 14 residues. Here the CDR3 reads CASRAPGQAYEQYF. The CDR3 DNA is TGTGCCAGCAGGGCTCCGGGACAGGCCTACGAGCAGTACTTC.

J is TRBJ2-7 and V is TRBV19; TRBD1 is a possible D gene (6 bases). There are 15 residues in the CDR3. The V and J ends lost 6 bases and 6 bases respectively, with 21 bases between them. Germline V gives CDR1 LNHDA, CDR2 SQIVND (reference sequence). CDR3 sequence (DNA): TGTGCCAGTAGCCAGGGGAGAGGGCAGGGTTTCGAGCAGTACTTC. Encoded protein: CASSQGRGQGFEQYF.

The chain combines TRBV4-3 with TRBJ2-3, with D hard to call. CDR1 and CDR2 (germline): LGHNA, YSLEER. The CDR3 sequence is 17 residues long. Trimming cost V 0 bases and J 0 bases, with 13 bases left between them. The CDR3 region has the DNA TGCGCCAGCAGCCAAGACAACCCGCTATCTAGCACAGATACGCAGTATTTT. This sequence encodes CASSQDNPLSSTDTQYF.

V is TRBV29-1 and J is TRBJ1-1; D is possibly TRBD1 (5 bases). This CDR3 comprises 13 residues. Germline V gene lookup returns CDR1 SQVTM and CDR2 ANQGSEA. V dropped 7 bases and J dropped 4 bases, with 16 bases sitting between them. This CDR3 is CSALDAGTTEAFF. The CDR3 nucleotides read TGCAGCGCTTTGGACGCGGGGACCACTGAAGCTTTCTTT.

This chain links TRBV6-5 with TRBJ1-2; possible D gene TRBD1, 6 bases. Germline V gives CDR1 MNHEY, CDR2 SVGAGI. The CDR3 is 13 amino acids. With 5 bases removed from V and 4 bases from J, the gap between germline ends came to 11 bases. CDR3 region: CASSGDRTYGYTF. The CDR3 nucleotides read TGTGCCAGCAGTGGAGACAGGACCTATGGCTACACCTTC.

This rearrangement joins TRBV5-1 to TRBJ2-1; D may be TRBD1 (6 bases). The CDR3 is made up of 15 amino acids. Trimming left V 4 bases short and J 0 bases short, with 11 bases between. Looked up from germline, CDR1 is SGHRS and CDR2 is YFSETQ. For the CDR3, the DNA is TGCGCCAGCAGCCCAGGACAGCTCTCCTACAATGAGCAGTTCTTC. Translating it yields CASSPGQLSYNEQFF.

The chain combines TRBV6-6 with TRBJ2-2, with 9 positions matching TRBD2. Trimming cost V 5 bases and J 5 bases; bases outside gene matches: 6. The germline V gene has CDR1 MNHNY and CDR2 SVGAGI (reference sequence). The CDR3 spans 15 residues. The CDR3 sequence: CASSPAGGGTGELFF. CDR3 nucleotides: TGTGCCAGCAGTCCAGCGGGAGGAGGAACCGGGGAGCTGTTTTTT.

The CDR3 loop is CASSSMGASQETQYF. CDR3 DNA sequence: TGTGCCAGCAGCTCCATGGGGGCCTCGCAAGAGACCCAGTACTTC. The rearrangement uses TRBV11-3 and TRBJ2-5, with D perhaps matching TRBD1 (6 bases). V shed 4 bases and J shed 2 bases, with 14 bases lying between them. Germline V gene data show CDR1 as SGHNT and CDR2 as YENEEA. The CDR3 has 15 amino acids.

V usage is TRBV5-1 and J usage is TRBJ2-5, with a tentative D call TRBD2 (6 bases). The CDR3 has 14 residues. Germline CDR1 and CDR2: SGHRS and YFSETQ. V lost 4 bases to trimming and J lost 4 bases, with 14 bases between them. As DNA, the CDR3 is TGCGCCAGCAGCCCCGGAGGGCAGATAGAGACCCAGTACTTC. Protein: CASSPGGQIETQYF.

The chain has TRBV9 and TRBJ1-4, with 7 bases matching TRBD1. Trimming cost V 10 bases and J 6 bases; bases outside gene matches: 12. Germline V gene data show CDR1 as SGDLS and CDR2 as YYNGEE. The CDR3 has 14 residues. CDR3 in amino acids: CASTTGVFDEKLFF. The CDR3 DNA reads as TGTGCCTCAACAACAGGGGTCTTTGATGAAAAACTGTTTTTT.

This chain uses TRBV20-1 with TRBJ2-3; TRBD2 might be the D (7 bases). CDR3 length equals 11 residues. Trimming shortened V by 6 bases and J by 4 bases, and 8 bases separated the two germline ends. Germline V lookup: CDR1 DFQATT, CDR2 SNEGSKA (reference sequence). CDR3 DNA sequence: TGCAGTGCCGGGGGGCCAGATACGCAGTATTTT. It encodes CSAGGPDTQYF.

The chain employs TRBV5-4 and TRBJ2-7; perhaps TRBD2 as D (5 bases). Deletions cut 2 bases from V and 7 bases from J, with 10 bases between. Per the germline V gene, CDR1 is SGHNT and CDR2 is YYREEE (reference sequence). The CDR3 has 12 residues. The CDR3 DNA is TGTGCCAGCAGCTTTGGAGGAGGAGAGCAGTACTTC. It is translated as CASSFGGGEQYF.

Written as DNA, the CDR3 is TGTGCCAGCAGGCGGGGGTACCAAGAGACCCAGTACTTC. Translation gives CASRRGYQETQYF. V and J are TRBV7-2 and TRBJ2-5; the match to TRBD2 covers 7 bases. From germline, CDR1 is SGHTA and CDR2 FQGNSA. Unmatched junction bases numbered 1, after V lost 6 bases and J lost 0 bases. The CDR3 spans 13 residues. Full variable domain (missing parts from reference TRBV7-2 and TRBJ2-5): GAGVSQSPSNKVTEKGKDVELRCDPISGHTALYWYRQSLGQGLEFLIYFQGNSAPDKSGLPSDRFSAERTGGSVSTLTIQRTQQEDSAVYLCASRRGYQETQYFGPGTRLLVL.

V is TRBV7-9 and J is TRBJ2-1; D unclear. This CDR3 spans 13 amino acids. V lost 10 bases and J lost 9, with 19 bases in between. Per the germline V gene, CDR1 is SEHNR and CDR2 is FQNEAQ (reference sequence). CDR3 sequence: CATKAAIAVEQFF. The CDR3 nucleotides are TGTGCCACCAAGGCCGCGATAGCTGTTGAGCAGTTCTTC.

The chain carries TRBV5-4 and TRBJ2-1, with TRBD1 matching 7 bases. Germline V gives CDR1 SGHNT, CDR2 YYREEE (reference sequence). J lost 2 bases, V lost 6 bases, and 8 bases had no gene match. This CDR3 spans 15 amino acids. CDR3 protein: CASTRGGQTYNEQFF. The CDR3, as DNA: TGTGCCAGCACCCGTGGGGGACAGACCTACAATGAGCAGTTCTTC.

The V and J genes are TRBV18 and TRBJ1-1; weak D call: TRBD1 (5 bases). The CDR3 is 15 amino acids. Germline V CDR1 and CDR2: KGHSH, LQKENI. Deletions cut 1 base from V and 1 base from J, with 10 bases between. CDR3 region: CASSPREGTNTEAFF. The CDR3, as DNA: TGTGCCAGCTCACCACGGGAGGGGACGAACACTGAAGCTTTCTTT.

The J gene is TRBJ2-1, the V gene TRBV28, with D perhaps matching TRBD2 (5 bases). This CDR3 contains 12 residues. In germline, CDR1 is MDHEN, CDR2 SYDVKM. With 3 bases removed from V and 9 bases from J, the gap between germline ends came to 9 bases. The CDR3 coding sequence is TGTGCCAGCAGTTTCGAGCGGAGTGAGCAGTTCTTC. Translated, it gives CASSFERSEQFF.

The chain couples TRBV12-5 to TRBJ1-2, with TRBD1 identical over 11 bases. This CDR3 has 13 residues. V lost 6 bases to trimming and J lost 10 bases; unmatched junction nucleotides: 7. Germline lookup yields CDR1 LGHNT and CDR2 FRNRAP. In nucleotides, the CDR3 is TGTGCTAGTGGCCCCGAGGGACAGGGGGTCTACACCTTC. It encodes CASGPEGQGVYTF.

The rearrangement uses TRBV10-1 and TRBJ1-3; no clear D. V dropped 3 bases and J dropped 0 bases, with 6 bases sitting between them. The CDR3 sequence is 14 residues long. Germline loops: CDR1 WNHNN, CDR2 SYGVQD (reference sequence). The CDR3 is CASSDSYSGNTIYF. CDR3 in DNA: TGCGCCAGCAGTGATAGTTACTCTGGAAACACCATATATTTT.

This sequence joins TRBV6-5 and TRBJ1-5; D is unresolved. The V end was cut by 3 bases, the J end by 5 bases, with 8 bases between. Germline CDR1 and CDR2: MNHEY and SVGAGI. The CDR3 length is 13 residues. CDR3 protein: CASSYSRHQPQHF. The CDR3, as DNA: TGTGCCAGCAGTTATAGTCGTCATCAGCCCCAGCATTTT.

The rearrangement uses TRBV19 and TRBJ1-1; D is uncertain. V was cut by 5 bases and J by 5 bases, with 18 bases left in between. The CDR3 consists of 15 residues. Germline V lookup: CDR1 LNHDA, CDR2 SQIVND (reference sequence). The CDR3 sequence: CASSAGRAGKTEAFF. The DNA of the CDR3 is TGTGCCAGTAGTGCCGGGCGGGCGGGAAAGACTGAAGCTTTCTTT.

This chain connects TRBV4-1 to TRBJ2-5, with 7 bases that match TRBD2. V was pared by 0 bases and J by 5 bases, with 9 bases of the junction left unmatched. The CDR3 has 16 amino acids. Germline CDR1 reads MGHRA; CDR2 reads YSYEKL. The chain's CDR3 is CASSQEIREGPETQYF. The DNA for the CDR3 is TGCGCCAGCAGCCAAGAGATAAGGGAGGGACCGGAGACCCAGTACTTC.

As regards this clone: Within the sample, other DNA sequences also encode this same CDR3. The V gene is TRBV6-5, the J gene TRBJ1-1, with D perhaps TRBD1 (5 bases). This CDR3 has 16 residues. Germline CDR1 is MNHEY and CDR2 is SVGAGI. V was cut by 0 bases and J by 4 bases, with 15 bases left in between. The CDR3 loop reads CASSYSTAWRGTEAFF. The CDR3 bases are TGTGCCAGCAGTTACTCGACAGCCTGGAGGGGCACTGAAGCTTTCTTT.

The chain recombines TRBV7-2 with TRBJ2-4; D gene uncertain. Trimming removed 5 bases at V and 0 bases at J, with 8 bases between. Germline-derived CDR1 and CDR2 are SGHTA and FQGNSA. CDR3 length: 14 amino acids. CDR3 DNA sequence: TGTGCCAGCAGCCAGAATCTAGCCAAAAACATTCAGTACTTC. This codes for CASSQNLAKNIQYF.

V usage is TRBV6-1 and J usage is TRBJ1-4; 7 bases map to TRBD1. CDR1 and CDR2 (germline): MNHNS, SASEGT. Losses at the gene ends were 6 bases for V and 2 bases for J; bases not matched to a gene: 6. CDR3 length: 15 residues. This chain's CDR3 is CASRPPGQTNEKLFF. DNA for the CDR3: TGTGCCAGCAGACCCCCGGGACAGACTAATGAAAAACTGTTTTTT.

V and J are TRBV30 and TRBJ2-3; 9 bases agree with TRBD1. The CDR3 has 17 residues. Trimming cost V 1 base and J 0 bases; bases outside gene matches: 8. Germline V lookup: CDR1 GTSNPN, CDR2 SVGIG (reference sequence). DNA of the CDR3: TGTGCCTGGAGTGGGAAGACAGGGGGGTTTAGCACAGATACGCAGTATTTT. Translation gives CAWSGKTGGFSTDTQYF.